These 32 T cell receptor beta chains were all obtained from the same sample, sequenced in a study of blood T cell repertoires in COVID-19 (dated by TCRdb to about 2020). The library was made by the immunoSEQ multiplex PCR assay. TCRdb's version of the immuneACCESS table is confined to in-frame rearrangements and falls short of the full clone set. An unresolved V gene accounts for under half of the shortfall where checked; the remainder is of unknown origin. This sample holds over 50,000 clones; around 87% were observed only once. Around 6.3% of the sample goes to the ten largest clones. Sequencing was performed on peripheral blood. The source of these receptors is a man in his 60s with acute or convalescent COVID-19.

The chain links TRBV10-1 to TRBJ2-4; the match to TRBD1 covers 8 bases. V was pared by 0 bases and J by 8 bases, with 6 bases of the junction left unmatched. This CDR3 comprises 15 residues. Looked up from germline, CDR1 is WNHNN and CDR2 is SYGVQD (reference sequence). The CDR3 protein is CASSESRGRLDIQYF. CDR3 bases: TGCGCCAGCAGTGAGTCCAGGGGGCGCCTGGACATTCAGTACTTC.

J is TRBJ1-6 and V is TRBV27, with a weak D call TRBD1 (5 bases). This CDR3 has 14 amino acids. Germline CDR1 is MNHEY and CDR2 is SMNVEV (reference sequence). V lost 5 bases and J lost 9, with 14 bases in between. CDR3 bases: TGTGCCAGCAGTCCTCAGGGCCCCTCTTCACCCCTCCACTTT. It specifies CASSPQGPSSPLHF.

There are a few counts of this clone. The rearrangement uses TRBV27 and TRBJ1-5; 8 nucleotides agree with TRBD1. The CDR3 covers 15 residues. Germline CDR1 MNHEY, CDR2 SMNVEV (reference sequence). With 5 bases clipped from V and 4 bases from J, the junction kept 7 bases outside the gene matches. The CDR3 DNA reads as TGTGCCAGCAGTCAACAGGGGGGCCGGAATCAGCCCCAGCATTTT. Amino acid sequence: CASSQQGGRNQPQHF.

This clone showed up just a few times. V usage is TRBV7-9 and J usage is TRBJ1-4; D gene uncertain. V lost 1 base and J lost 4, with 7 bases in between. Germline V gives CDR1 SEHNR, CDR2 FQNEAQ (reference sequence). The CDR3 is 14 amino acids. The CDR3: CASSLGGFNEKLFF. In DNA form, the CDR3 reads TGTGCCAGCAGCTTAGGAGGATTTAATGAAAAACTGTTTTTT.

This rearrangement joins TRBV11-2 to TRBJ2-7, with TRBD1 matching 9 bases. Germline V gene sequence: CDR1 SGHAT, CDR2 FQNNGV. V trimming: 4 bases; J trimming: 0 bases; junction bases outside the gene matches: 4. This CDR3 comprises 15 residues. The CDR3 DNA is TGTGCCAGCAGCTGGGGACAGGGAGGCTCCTACGAGCAGTACTTC. Its translation: CASSWGQGGSYEQYF.

The genes are TRBV7-8 and TRBJ1-4; a weak D match, TRBD1 (6 bases). The germline CDR1 and CDR2 sequences are SGHVS and FQNEAQ. CDR3 length: 19 residues. Trimming removed 0 bases at V and 1 base at J, with 18 bases between. For the CDR3, the DNA is TGTGCCAGCAGCTTAGCGAGAGGCTCAGGGGAGGGAACTAATGAAAAACTGTTTTTT. This sequence encodes CASSLARGSGEGTNEKLFF.

This chain joins TRBV7-8 and TRBJ2-7; D might be TRBD1 (5 bases). This CDR3 has 16 residues. Germline V gene data show CDR1 as SGHVS and CDR2 as FQNEAQ. With 2 bases removed from V and 0 bases from J, the gap between germline ends came to 14 bases. CDR3 sequence (DNA): TGTGCCAGCAGCTTATCTTACAGGACAAGCTCCTACGAGCAGTACTTC. It codes for CASSLSYRTSSYEQYF.

This clone came up once. V and J are TRBV7-7 and TRBJ2-1; maybe TRBD2 (6 bases). Per the germline V gene, CDR1 is SSHAT and CDR2 is FNYEAQ (reference sequence). The CDR3 covers 14 residues. The V and J ends lost 1 base and 6 bases respectively, with 10 bases between them. CDR3 residues: CASSLDPGGNEQFF. The CDR3 DNA follows: TGTGCCAGCAGCTTAGACCCCGGGGGCAATGAGCAGTTCTTC.

V gene TRBV2 combines with J gene TRBJ1-2, with 7 bases fitting TRBD1. From germline, CDR1 is SNHLY and CDR2 FYNNEI. V lost 6 bases to trimming and J lost 4 bases; unmatched junction nucleotides: 5. CDR3 length: 13 amino acids. The CDR3 spells CASSDRVPYGYTF. CDR3 DNA sequence: TGTGCCAGCAGCGACAGGGTCCCCTATGGCTACACCTTC.

The chain carries TRBV7-2 and TRBJ1-4; 8 bases agree with TRBD1. CDR1 and CDR2 from the germline V gene are SGHTA and FQGNSA. The CDR3 runs 15 residues. After removal of 6 bases from V and 2 bases from J, the junction contained 5 bases not matched to a gene. CDR3 sequence (DNA): TGTGCCAGCAGGCCAAACAGGGGGACTAATGAAAAACTGTTTTTT. Residues: CASRPNRGTNEKLFF.

This clone was found a few times. The J gene is TRBJ2-2, the V gene TRBV7-3; 12 nucleotides agree with TRBD2. Per germline, CDR1 SGHTA and CDR2 FQGTGA. The CDR3 runs to 17 residues. V was clipped by 5 bases and J by 7 bases; unmatched bases: 11. The CDR3, as DNA: TGTGCCAGCAGCCACTACGCTAGCGGGGGGGCACACGGGGAGCTGTTTTTT. Amino acids: CASSHYASGGAHGELFF.

This rearrangement joins TRBV15 to TRBJ2-3; 7 positions match TRBD1. This CDR3 spans 15 amino acids. V was clipped by 0 bases and J by 6 bases; unmatched bases: 6. The germline gives CDR1 LNHNV, CDR2 YYDKDF (reference sequence). The CDR3 here is CATSRDLGGEDTQYF. The DNA of the CDR3 is TGTGCCACCAGCAGAGATTTAGGGGGCGAGGATACGCAGTATTTT.

V and J are TRBV14 and TRBJ2-1; the D gene is possibly TRBD1 (6 bases). The germline CDR1 and CDR2 sequences are SGHDN and FVKESK. V was shortened by 1 base and J by 1 base, with 11 bases between the two germline ends. There are 16 residues in the CDR3. The CDR3 region is CASSQAQDSSYNEQFF. In DNA form, the CDR3 reads TGTGCCAGCAGCCAAGCTCAGGACAGTTCCTACAATGAGCAGTTCTTC.

V and J are TRBV6-6 and TRBJ1-2; 9 bases map to TRBD1. Germline V gene lookup returns CDR1 MNHNY and CDR2 SVGAGI (reference sequence). The CDR3 length is 14 residues. J gave up 5 bases and V 6 bases, and 7 bases lay outside the gene matches. CDR3 DNA: TGTGCCAGCAGCTACGGACAGGGGTCGTATGGCTACACCTTC. This sequence encodes CASSYGQGSYGYTF.

The chain couples TRBV12-5 to TRBJ2-3; TRBD2 matches 7 bases. Trimming cost V 6 bases and J 0 bases; bases outside gene matches: 6. The CDR3 has 15 residues. Germline V gene lookup returns CDR1 LGHNT and CDR2 FRNRAP. This CDR3 is CASGREAGSTDTQYF. The DNA of the CDR3 is TGTGCTAGTGGCCGGGAGGCGGGTAGCACAGATACGCAGTATTTT.

This clone was picked up one time. The V and J genes are TRBV3-1 (or the pseudogene TRBV3-2) and TRBJ1-2; tentatively, D is TRBD1 (6 bases). The ends were cut back, 1 base at V and 8 bases at J, with 11 bases in the middle. Germline CDR1 LGHDT, CDR2 YNNKEL (reference sequence). The CDR3 runs to 13 residues. This chain's CDR3 is CASSQVKQGGYTF. The CDR3 nucleotides are TGTGCCAGCAGCCAAGTAAAACAGGGAGGCTACACCTTC.

The J gene is TRBJ1-1, the V gene TRBV6-5; D ambiguous. This CDR3 region has 11 residues. V was cut by 5 bases and J by 6 bases, with 7 bases left in between. Germline loops: CDR1 MNHEY, CDR2 SVGAGI. CDR3 protein: CASSNGAEAFF. The CDR3 DNA reads as TGTGCCAGCAGTAACGGAGCTGAAGCTTTCTTT.

V gene TRBV19 combines with J gene TRBJ1-2; the match to TRBD1 covers 10 bases. V lost 6 bases to trimming and J lost 8 bases; unmatched junction nucleotides: 15. This CDR3 is 16 amino acids long. Germline V lookup: CDR1 LNHDA, CDR2 SQIVND (reference sequence). DNA of the CDR3: TGTGCCAGTAGCAACCCCCCCGGGACAGGGGCGTTGGGCTACACCTTC. Its translation: CASSNPPGTGALGYTF.

This clone was seen a handful of times. The chain links TRBV11-3 to TRBJ2-2, with 14 bases that match TRBD2. The germline gives CDR1 SGHNT, CDR2 YENEEA. CDR3 size: 17 residues. V gave up 5 bases and J gave up 13 bases; unmatched junction bases: 15. The CDR3, as DNA: TGTGCCAGCAGCCCTGGGACTAGCGGGGGACCCCGAGAGGGGCTGTTTTTT. Translation: CASSPGTSGGPREGLFF.

The chain employs TRBV5-6 and TRBJ2-1; no reliable D call. This CDR3 has 14 residues. V was pared by 2 bases and J by 7 bases, with 13 bases between. Germline CDR1 is SGHDT and CDR2 is YYEEEE. The CDR3 nucleotides read TGTGCCAGCAGCTTAACCGGGTACGCTAATGAGCAGTTCTTC. This codes for CASSLTGYANEQFF. The complete variable domain, with remaining parts taken from reference TRBV5-6 and TRBJ2-1, reads DAGVTQSPTHLIKTRGQQVTLRCSPKSGHDTVSWYQQALGQGPQFIFQYYEEEERQRGNFPDRFSGHQFPNYSSELNVNALLLGDSALYLCASSLTGYANEQFFGPGTRLTVL.

The V call is TRBV4-3, the J call TRBJ1-5; D is perhaps TRBD1 (5 bases). The CDR3 loop spans 15 amino acids. Deletions cut 0 bases from V and 8 bases from J, with 14 bases between. Per germline, CDR1 LGHNA and CDR2 YSLEER. CDR3 DNA sequence: TGCGCCAGCAGCCAAGATCTAGGAGGGACGGAGCCCCAGCATTTT. It translates to CASSQDLGGTEPQHF.

The rearrangement links TRBV30 to TRBJ2-1; 12 nucleotides match TRBD2. The CDR3 loop spans 17 amino acids. Germline lookup yields CDR1 GTSNPN and CDR2 SVGIG (reference sequence). V trimming: 1 base; J trimming: 2 bases; junction bases outside the gene matches: 6. CDR3 coding DNA: TGTGCCTGGAGTGAGGCTAGCGGGGGGGGAGCCTACAATGAGCAGTTCTTC. Translation gives CAWSEASGGGAYNEQFF.

The chain employs TRBV4-3 and TRBJ2-2, with a weak D call TRBD1 (5 bases). V was cut by 1 base and J by 5 bases, with 11 bases left in between. The germline gives CDR1 LGHNA, CDR2 YSLEER. This CDR3 spans 15 amino acids. CDR3 residues: CASSQGYGATGELFF. The CDR3, as DNA: TGCGCCAGCAGCCAAGGGTATGGGGCAACCGGGGAGCTGTTTTTT.

This clone was found once. The rearrangement uses TRBV11-1 and TRBJ1-1; TRBD1 might be the D (5 bases). Trimming stripped 4 bases from V and 1 base from J, with 10 bases between. Looked up from germline, CDR1 is SGHAT and CDR2 is FQDESV (reference sequence). The CDR3 is made up of 14 amino acids. The CDR3 nucleotides are TGTGCCAGCAGCTCACAGGTGTCGAACACTGAAGCTTTCTTT. It specifies CASSSQVSNTEAFF.

The genes are TRBV4-1 and TRBJ1-1; D uncertain. V shed 2 bases and J shed 2 bases, with 9 bases lying between them. CDR1 MGHRA and CDR2 YSYEKL come from the germline V gene. CDR3 length: 14 residues. CDR3 nucleotide sequence: TGCGCCAGCAGCCAACAACGAGAAAACACTGAAGCTTTCTTT. The encoded protein is CASSQQRENTEAFF.

The chain employs TRBV30 and TRBJ2-1; 10 nucleotides match TRBD2. There are 15 residues in the CDR3. Trimming at V came to 1 base and at J to 8 bases, leaving 8 bases not matched to a gene. Germline V lookup: CDR1 GTSNPN, CDR2 SVGIG (reference sequence). CDR3 protein: CAWSGLAGAGYEQFF. In DNA, the CDR3 is TGTGCCTGGAGTGGGCTAGCGGGGGCTGGGTATGAGCAGTTCTTC.

The chain combines TRBV10-2 with TRBJ1-2; TRBD1 matches 9 bases. Germline CDR1 reads WSHSY; CDR2 reads SAAADI. The CDR3 consists of 14 residues. The J segment lost 5 bases and the V segment lost 6 bases, leaving 7 bases of the junction unmatched. In DNA form, the CDR3 reads TGCGCCAGCAGAGACGGACAGGGGTTTTATGGCTACACCTTC. Its protein product is CASRDGQGFYGYTF.

The V gene is TRBV12-5, the J gene TRBJ2-1; 7 bases line up with TRBD1. Trimming at V came to 7 bases and at J to 9 bases, leaving 27 bases not matched to a gene. Germline V gives CDR1 LGHNT, CDR2 FRNRAP. This CDR3 has 19 residues. The CDR3: CASVGGTRGRVHNNSEQFF. The CDR3 DNA follows: TGTGCTAGTGTTGGTGGGACAAGGGGGCGAGTCCACAATAATAGTGAGCAGTTCTTC.

This rearrangement joins TRBV27 to TRBJ1-5, with D hard to call. The germline V and J ends were trimmed by 2 bases and 2 bases, with 10 bases remaining between them. This CDR3 has 15 amino acids. Per germline, CDR1 MNHEY and CDR2 SMNVEV (reference sequence). The DNA of the CDR3 is TGTGCCAGCAGTTTAGCAGCGGATGGCAATCAGCCCCAGCATTTT. Residues: CASSLAADGNQPQHF.

This chain links TRBV5-4 with TRBJ2-2; 8 positions agree with TRBD1. This CDR3 is 16 amino acids long. The J segment lost 0 bases and the V segment lost 5 bases, leaving 6 bases of the junction unmatched. Germline values: CDR1 SGHNT, CDR2 YYREEE (reference sequence). The DNA for the CDR3 is TGTGCCAGCAGTCCGGCGACAGGGGCGAACACCGGGGAGCTGTTTTTT. Its protein product is CASSPATGANTGELFF.

The chain recombines TRBV12-3 or TRBV12-4 with TRBJ1-2; weak D call: TRBD1 (6 bases). The CDR3 sequence is 12 residues long. V was shortened by 6 bases and J by 6 bases, with 11 bases between the two germline ends. The CDR3 DNA reads as TGTGCCAGCAGACCTACAGGGAATGGCTACACCTTC. It yields the protein CASRPTGNGYTF.

CDR3 nucleotides: TGTGCCAGCAGCTTAGCCCTGACAGATACGCAGTATTTT. As protein: CASSLALTDTQYF. The chain joins TRBV7-8 to TRBJ2-3; D remains ambiguous. The CDR3 contains 13 residues. V lost 0 bases and J 3 bases, leaving 4 bases between the germline ends. Per the germline V gene, CDR1 is SGHVS and CDR2 is FQNEAQ.